The T cell receptor (beta chain) under discussion was sequenced for a study of CD4+ T cells in melanoma. As regards this clone: Its specificity is unknown.

The study's findings and limits: A reported correlation linked neoantigen-specific CD4+ T cells to CD8+, macrophage and B cell function. In melanoma, neoantigen-specific CD4+ T cells reportedly differed in differentiation state.

Germline values: CDR1 MGHRA, CDR2 YSYEKL. V gave up 2 bases and J gave up 6 bases, with 17 bases separating them. The CDR3 runs to 16 residues. Assay: immunoSEQ multiplex PCR; the TCRdb copy retains only in-frame clones and omits some. The sample has 20,000 to 25,000 clones; 82% are singletons. Input material: cells from a culture (not recorded whether cultured in vitro). This TCR derives from a human donor with melanoma. The chain is built from TRBV4-1 and TRBJ2-1, with D perhaps matching TRBD2 (5 bases). The CDR3 spells CASSQHSGLVSNEQFF. CDR3 DNA sequence: TGCGCCAGCAGCCAACATTCGGGGTTAGTTAGCAATGAGCAGTTCTTC.